The 18 T cell receptor beta chains listed next were all sequenced from one sample in a study of control samples from healthy donors and cancer patients. Only in-frame clones appear in the TCRdb table, and some are missing; sequencing was by immunoSEQ multiplex PCR. This table holds around 58,000 clones, approximately 95% found once. The source material was blood. The receptors stem from a woman between 18 and 30 years old in good health.

The chain combines TRBV27 with TRBJ2-1; 7 nucleotides match TRBD1. The trim removed 6 bases at V and 0 bases at J, leaving 2 bases unmatched. Germline V gene data show CDR1 as MNHEY and CDR2 as SMNVEV (reference sequence). The CDR3 covers 14 residues. The CDR3 DNA sequence: TGTGCCAGCAGACCAGGGGGCTCCTACAATGAGCAGTTCTTC. This sequence encodes CASRPGGSYNEQFF.

This chain links TRBV28 with TRBJ1-5, with TRBD1 matching 7 bases. V shed 6 bases and J 3 bases; nucleotides not matched to a gene: 8. The CDR3 totals 15 residues. Looked up from germline, CDR1 is MDHEN and CDR2 is SYDVKM. Here the CDR3 reads CASRSGTVYNQPQHF. The DNA for the CDR3 is TGTGCCAGCAGATCCGGGACAGTTTACAATCAGCCCCAGCATTTT.

The rearrangement links TRBV6-2 or TRBV6-3 to TRBJ1-1; D ambiguous. CDR1 MNHEY and CDR2 SVGEGT come from the germline V gene. Between the trimmed V and J ends, which lost 2 bases and 4 bases, there was a span of 17 bases. CDR3 length: 16 amino acids. The CDR3 bases are TGTGCCAGCAGTTACGCGAGCAACCAGCGGGGCACTGAAGCTTTCTTT. Translated, it gives CASSYASNQRGTEAFF.

This chain links TRBV2 with TRBJ2-4, with TRBD2 matching 13 bases. The CDR3 has 17 residues. V dropped 8 bases and J dropped 0; count of bases not matched to a gene: 7. Per the germline V gene, CDR1 is SNHLY and CDR2 is FYNNEI. In DNA, the CDR3 is TGTGCCAGCCTGCCGGGACTAGCGGGGCTAGCCAAAAACATTCAGTACTTC. Protein: CASLPGLAGLAKNIQYF.

The gene calls are TRBV28 and TRBJ1-1; tentative D call: TRBD1 (6 bases). The germline V and J ends were trimmed by 2 bases and 1 base, with 26 bases remaining between them. CDR3 size: 20 residues. Per the germline V gene, CDR1 is MDHEN and CDR2 is SYDVKM. The CDR3 spells CASSLMPGGGRPKPNTEAFF. The CDR3 DNA reads as TGTGCCAGCAGTTTAATGCCCGGGGGCGGGCGGCCTAAACCGAACACTGAAGCTTTCTTT. Full variable domain (remainder filled in from reference TRBV28 and TRBJ1-1): DVKVTQSSRYLVKRTGEKVFLECVQDMDHENMFWYRQDPGLGLRLIYFSYDVKMKEKGDIPEGYSVSREKKERFSLILESASTNQTSMYLCASSLMPGGGRPKPNTEAFFGQGTRLTVV.

The chain uses TRBV27 and TRBJ2-5; 12 bases agree with TRBD2. Per germline, CDR1 MNHEY and CDR2 SMNVEV (reference sequence). CDR3 length equals 16 residues. The J segment lost 4 bases and the V segment lost 3 bases, leaving 6 bases of the junction unmatched. The CDR3 sequence: CASSFTSGGRRETQYF. CDR3 in DNA: TGTGCCAGCAGTTTTACTAGCGGGGGGCGGAGAGAGACCCAGTACTTC.

J is TRBJ2-3 and V is TRBV4-1, with TRBD2 identical over 9 bases. Looked up from germline, CDR1 is MGHRA and CDR2 is YSYEKL. V trimming: 1 base; J trimming: 2 bases; junction bases outside the gene matches: 7. The CDR3 runs 17 residues. Written as DNA, the CDR3 is TGCGCCAGCAGCCAAGGGGCTAGCGGGGCAATCACAGATACGCAGTATTTT. It yields the protein CASSQGASGAITDTQYF.

The chain is built from TRBV2 and TRBJ2-7; D gene ambiguous. The CDR3 consists of 14 residues. Germline V gene lookup returns CDR1 SNHLY and CDR2 FYNNEI. The V and J ends lost 7 bases and 4 bases respectively, with 17 bases between them. In nucleotides, the CDR3 is TGTGCCAGCAATGTCCACGCCCCCCTATACGAGCAGTACTTC. As protein: CASNVHAPLYEQYF.

The gene calls are TRBV11-2 and TRBJ2-7; the D gene is possibly TRBD1 (5 bases). Germline lookup yields CDR1 SGHAT and CDR2 FQNNGV. Deletions cut 5 bases from V and 7 bases from J, with 9 bases between. The CDR3 spans 11 residues. CDR3 region: CASSAQGEQYF. Written as DNA, the CDR3 is TGTGCCAGCAGCGCTCAGGGAGAGCAGTACTTC. Together with reference TRBV11-2 and TRBJ2-7, the CDR3 gives the full variable domain: EAGVAQSPRYKIIEKRQSVAFWCNPISGHATLYWYQQILGQGPKLLIQFQNNGVVDDSQLPKDRFSAERLKGVDSTLKIQPAKLEDSAVYLCASSAQGEQYFGPGTRLTVT.

V gene TRBV12-5 combines with J gene TRBJ2-1; D is undetermined. V dropped 5 bases and J dropped 0 bases, with 5 bases sitting between them. Germline V gene data show CDR1 as LGHNT and CDR2 as FRNRAP. The CDR3 is 13 residues long. CDR3 sequence (DNA): TGTGCTAGTGGTCCCAGCTCCTACAATGAGCAGTTCTTC. Translating it yields CASGPSSYNEQFF.

This chain joins TRBV11-2 and TRBJ1-2, with D hard to call. Germline V gene data show CDR1 as SGHAT and CDR2 as FQNNGV. V lost 7 bases and J lost 8, with 17 bases in between. The CDR3 extends over 13 amino acids. CDR3 sequence: CASNVDQVYGYTF. The CDR3 region has the DNA TGTGCCAGCAACGTCGACCAGGTATACGGCTACACCTTC.

The chain uses TRBV5-4 and TRBJ2-7; TRBD1 matches 7 bases. Germline CDR1 and CDR2: SGHNT and YYREEE (reference sequence). The CDR3 runs to 15 residues. The V and J ends lost 0 bases and 3 bases, in that order; junction bases with no gene match: 6. CDR3 amino acids: CASSLGPGQIYEQYF. The CDR3 bases are TGTGCCAGCAGCTTGGGTCCGGGACAGATCTACGAGCAGTACTTC. Together with reference TRBV5-4 and TRBJ2-7, the CDR3 gives the full variable domain: ETGVTQSPTHLIKTRGQQVTLRCSSQSGHNTVSWYQQALGQGPQFIFQYYREEENGRGNFPPRFSGLQFPNYSSELNVNALELDDSALYLCASSLGPGQIYEQYFGPGTRLTVT.

A single count supports this clone. The chain employs TRBV28 and TRBJ1-1; no clear D gene. V shed 2 bases and J shed 8 bases, with 9 bases lying between them. The CDR3 consists of 12 residues. Looked up from germline, CDR1 is MDHEN and CDR2 is SYDVKM. The CDR3 sequence is CASSLPLREAFF. The DNA for the CDR3 is TGTGCCAGCAGTTTACCCCTTAGGGAAGCTTTCTTT. The full variable domain, in which reference TRBV28 and TRBJ1-1 provide the parts outside the CDR3, is DVKVTQSSRYLVKRTGEKVFLECVQDMDHENMFWYRQDPGLGLRLIYFSYDVKMKEKGDIPEGYSVSREKKERFSLILESASTNQTSMYLCASSLPLREAFFGQGTRLTVV.

V usage is TRBV5-6 and J usage is TRBJ1-1; no clear D gene. Germline lookup yields CDR1 SGHDT and CDR2 YYEEEE. Trimming stripped 2 bases from V and 5 bases from J, with 10 bases between. CDR3 length: 13 amino acids. CDR3 residues: CASSFNFRTEAFF. The CDR3 DNA reads as TGTGCCAGCAGCTTCAATTTCAGGACTGAAGCTTTCTTT.

V usage is TRBV6-4 and J usage is TRBJ2-6; D is unclear. This CDR3 comprises 13 residues. The V and J ends lost 0 bases and 3 bases respectively, with 0 bases between them. Germline V gene sequence: CDR1 MRHNA, CDR2 SNTAGT. The CDR3 spells CASSDSGANVLTF. CDR3 nucleotides: TGTGCCAGCAGTGACTCTGGGGCCAACGTCCTGACTTTC.

This chain joins TRBV19 and TRBJ2-1; D gene unclear. Germline CDR1 reads LNHDA; CDR2 reads SQIVND (reference sequence). The CDR3 contains 14 residues. Trimming took off 4 bases at V and 0 bases at J, with 7 bases between the two ends. The CDR3 reads CASSTLGSYNEQFF. CDR3 DNA: TGTGCCAGTAGTACCCTAGGCTCCTACAATGAGCAGTTCTTC.

J is TRBJ1-1 and V is TRBV12-3 or TRBV12-4, with no clear D. The CDR3 sequence is 12 residues long. Trimming removed 6 bases from V and 0 bases from J, with 5 bases in between. The CDR3 protein is CASSGMNTEAFF. CDR3 in DNA: TGTGCCAGCAGCGGAATGAACACTGAAGCTTTCTTT.

The chain links TRBV6-5 to TRBJ1-2; 9 positions agree with TRBD1. V dropped 4 bases and J dropped 6; count of bases not matched to a gene: 6. The V gene's germline CDR1 is MNHEY and CDR2 SVGAGI. The CDR3 loop spans 14 amino acids. CDR3 sequence: CASSFNTGGDGYTF. CDR3 in DNA: TGTGCCAGCAGTTTCAACACAGGGGGCGATGGCTACACCTTC.